This is a list of T cell receptor beta chains from one sample in a study of blood T cell repertoires in COVID-19. The method was immunoSEQ multiplex PCR; TCRdb's version includes in-frame clones alone and lacks a portion of them. The table includes some 220,000 clones, around 84% detected once. What was sequenced was peripheral blood. These receptors were obtained from a woman aged 55-69 years who had recovered from COVID-19. CDR3s include the opening cysteine and the closing phenylalanine or tryptophan. Each record gives: V gene, J gene, clone size, D gene, CDR3 protein, CDR3 DNA. A D gene is named only where the DNA matches it firmly. Rows give clone size only sometimes, using once, few, many, or a class for an expanded clone.

>TRBV5-6|TRBJ2-5|few|TRBD2
CASSHMRGGVQETQYF
TGTGCCAGCAGCCATATGCGGGGGGGCGTCCAAGAGACCCAGTACTTC
>TRBV5-5|TRBJ2-3|-|TRBD1
CASSRGQDTSTDTQYF
TGTGCCAGCAGTCGGGGACAGGACACTAGCACAGATACGCAGTATTTT
>TRBV4-3|TRBJ1-3|few|-
CASSQSRGFGNTIYF
TGCGCCAGCAGCCAATCGCGGGGATTTGGAAACACCATATATTTT
>TRBV19|TRBJ2-3|once|TRBD2
CASSPLLAGGTDTQYF
TGTGCCAGTAGTCCACTACTAGCGGGGGGCACAGATACGCAGTATTTT
>TRBV11-2|TRBJ1-6|-|TRBD1
CASSPIKGKGGGSPLHF
TGTGCCAGCAGCCCAATCAAGGGAAAAGGGGGCGGCTCACCCCTCCACTTT
>TRBV7-9|TRBJ2-5|-|-
CASSLEQGVETQYF
TGTGCCAGCAGCTTAGAACAGGGCGTGGAGACCCAGTACTTC
>TRBV7-7|TRBJ2-1|-|TRBD2
CASSLGRGGHNEQFF
TGTGCTAGCAGCTTAGGGCGGGGGGGTCACAATGAGCAGTTCTTC
>TRBV2|TRBJ1-4|-|-
CASRDSGEKLFF
TGTGCCAGCAGGGACAGTGGCGAAAAACTGTTTTTT
>TRBV6-5|TRBJ2-1|once|-
CASSRVNGGGEQFF
TGTGCCAGCAGTCGAGTCAACGGTGGAGGTGAGCAGTTCTTC
>TRBV4-2|TRBJ1-5|-|-
CASSQFPGDSQPQHF
TGTGCCAGCAGCCAATTTCCAGGGGATTCTCAGCCCCAGCATTTT
>TRBV19|TRBJ2-5|-|-
CASSIQDLETQYF
TGTGCCAGTAGTATTCAGGATTTGGAGACCCAGTACTTC
>TRBV7-2|TRBJ2-5|once|-
CASSWERVGETQYF
TGTGCCAGCAGCTGGGAGCGGGTTGGCGAGACCCAGTACTTC
>TRBV5-1|TRBJ1-1|-|TRBD1
CASSGGQGAGEAFF
TGCGCCAGCAGCGGCGGACAGGGGGCGGGTGAAGCTTTCTTT
>TRBV27|TRBJ2-5|-|-
CASSRGRTGETQYF
TGTGCCAGCAGCAGGGGCCGAACAGGGGAGACCCAGTACTTC
>TRBV20-1|TRBJ1-1|few|-
CSASSLTGENTEAFF
TGCAGTGCTAGTTCTCTGACAGGAGAGAACACTGAAGCTTTCTTT
>TRBV9|TRBJ1-2|-|TRBD1
CASSERGQGKGYTF
TGTGCCAGCAGCGAGAGGGGACAGGGGAAAGGCTACACCTTC
>TRBV3-1/TRBV3-2|TRBJ1-1|-|TRBD1
CASSQGQGTTEAFF
TGTGCCAGCAGCCAAGGACAGGGGACCACTGAAGCTTTCTTT
>TRBV5-4|TRBJ2-5|-|-
CASSLGGTGETQYF
TGTGCCAGCAGCTTGGGTGGCACGGGAGAGACCCAGTACTTC
>TRBV15|TRBJ2-7|-|-
CATSSSQGMGVWDEQYF
TGTGCCACCAGCAGTTCTCAGGGAATGGGTGTTTGGGACGAGCAGTACTTC
>TRBV4-3|TRBJ1-6|-|-
CASSQDQGWNSPLHF
TGCGCCAGCAGCCAAGATCAGGGATGGAATTCACCCCTCCACTTT
>TRBV9|TRBJ1-6|-|-
CASSVEGNNSPLHF
TGTGCCAGCAGCGTAGAGGGGAATAATTCACCCCTCCACTTT
>TRBV19|TRBJ2-2|-|TRBD2
CASSKTSGNTGELFF
TGTGCCAGTAGTAAGACTAGCGGGAACACCGGGGAGCTGTTTTTT
>TRBV4-1|TRBJ2-4|-|-
CASSFFGSGRAKNIQYF
TGCGCCAGCAGCTTCTTCGGGTCCGGTAGGGCCAAAAACATTCAGTACTTC
>TRBV29-1|TRBJ2-2|-|-
CSAMGQTTSNTGELFF
TGCAGCGCTATGGGCCAGACAACCTCGAACACCGGGGAGCTGTTTTTT
>TRBV19|TRBJ1-3|once|-
CASSIRRGIGNTIYF
TGTGCCAGTAGTATACGTCGGGGTATAGGAAACACCATATATTTT
>TRBV7-8|TRBJ2-7|-|TRBD2
CASSPLLAGGPYEQYF
TGTGCCAGCAGCCCGCTGCTAGCGGGGGGGCCCTACGAGCAGTACTTC
>TRBV6-5|TRBJ2-7|-|-
CASSYSFAGRAYEQYF
TGTGCCAGCAGTTACTCATTTGCAGGCAGGGCCTACGAGCAGTACTTC
>TRBV4-3|TRBJ1-2|-|-
CASSPRDTRSYGYTF
TGCGCCAGCAGCCCCCGGGACACAAGAAGCTATGGCTACACCTTC
>TRBV20-1|TRBJ1-5|-|-
CSASGGNQPQHF
TGCAGTGCTAGTGGAGGCAATCAGCCCCAGCATTTT
>TRBV12-5|TRBJ1-5|-|TRBD1
CASGTGQGGQPQHF
TGTGCTAGTGGCACAGGACAGGGTGGTCAGCCCCAGCATTTT
>TRBV5-1|TRBJ2-2|-|-
CASSLGRSNTGELFF
TGCGCCAGCAGCTTGGGTCGGTCGAACACCGGGGAGCTGTTTTTT
>TRBV6-5|TRBJ1-1|-|TRBD1
CASSQQGLNTEAFF
TGTGCCAGCAGTCAACAGGGGCTGAACACTGAAGCTTTCTTT
>TRBV4-1|TRBJ2-5|-|-
CASSSPRETQYF
TGCGCCAGCAGCTCCCCTCGGGAGACCCAGTACTTC
>TRBV7-6|TRBJ2-7|few|TRBD1
CASSPDRGLYEQYF
TGTGCCAGCAGCCCCGACAGGGGGCTCTACGAGCAGTACTTC